What follows are 9 T cell receptor beta chains derived from one specimen sequenced in a study of cytomegalovirus exposure and HLA in healthy donors. PCR used 60 Vbeta primers and 13 Jbeta primers. Produced via immunoSEQ multiplex PCR; TCRdb's table is partial and in-frame only. There are about 200,000 clones in the sample; 70% to 80% occur only once, and under 3% lies in the top ten. Sequenced material: PBMCs. The receptors originated from a woman younger than 45 in good health and CMV-seronegative.

This chain joins TRBV6-6 and TRBJ1-2, with TRBD1 matching over 7 bases. Germline CDR1 MNHNY, CDR2 SVGAGI (reference sequence). This CDR3 is built from 13 residues. Trimming at V came to 7 bases and at J to 5 bases, leaving 7 bases not matched to a gene. CDR3 sequence (DNA): TGTGCCAGCATAGGAGGGGGCGGATATGGCTACACCTTC. Translating gives CASIGGGGYGYTF.

The chain carries TRBV5-4 and TRBJ2-5; the D is unclear. TRBJ2-7 explains the end of the DNA better; the J call may be wrong. CDR1 and CDR2 (germline): SGHNT, YYREEE (reference sequence). The CDR3 contains 11 residues. CDR3 sequence (DNA): TGTGCCAGCAGCTCCCCGTACGAGCAGTACTTC. Translated, it gives CASSSPYEQYF.

The chain is built from TRBV5-8 and TRBJ1-2, with D unresolved. V gave up 2 bases and J gave up 4 bases, with 9 bases separating them. Germline CDR1 is SGHTS and CDR2 is YDEGEE. The CDR3 length is 13 residues. The CDR3 sequence is CASSFRGIYGYTF. The CDR3 DNA sequence: TGTGCCAGCAGCTTTCGGGGAATCTATGGCTACACCTTC.

This clone was detected only a few times. The V and J genes are TRBV7-9 and TRBJ1-4; D call uncertain. There are 12 residues in the CDR3. Germline CDR1 reads SEHNR; CDR2 reads FQNEAQ (reference sequence). The germline V and J ends were trimmed by 3 bases and 8 bases, with 7 bases remaining between them. The CDR3 DNA follows: TGTGCCAGCAGCTTCCAGGTCGAAAAACTGTTTTTT. Encoded protein: CASSFQVEKLFF.

The gene calls are TRBV11-2 and TRBJ2-7; TRBD2 agrees at 11 bases. V shed 1 base, J shed 3 bases, and the junction held 2 bases outside the gene matches. The CDR3 totals 15 residues. From germline, CDR1 is SGHAT and CDR2 FQNNGV. In DNA, the CDR3 is TGTGCCAGCAGCTTAGGACTAGCGGGGATCTACGAGCAGTACTTC. Residues: CASSLGLAGIYEQYF.

The chain links TRBV7-9 to TRBJ1-2; 7 bases are a match to TRBD1. Per the germline V gene, CDR1 is SEHNR and CDR2 is FQNEAQ (reference sequence). The length of the CDR3 is 17 residues. Unmatched junction bases numbered 16, after V lost 5 bases and J lost 4 bases. The CDR3 DNA reads TGTGCCAGCAGCAGGCCCGGGACAGCCCTTGTATCCTATGGCTACACCTTC. This gives the protein CASSRPGTALVSYGYTF.

The V call is TRBV6-5, the J call TRBJ1-5; the match to TRBD1 covers 7 bases. Germline trimming cut 5 bases from V and 1 base from J; bases unmatched to any gene: 2. Germline CDR1 reads MNHEY; CDR2 reads SVGAGI. The CDR3 sequence is 14 residues long. The CDR3 sequence: CASSRQGSNQPQHF. CDR3 nucleotide sequence: TGTGCCAGCAGTCGACAGGGAAGCAATCAGCCCCAGCATTTT.

There are a few counts of this clone. The chain recombines TRBV5-4 with TRBJ1-4; D is undetermined. The V end was cut by 4 bases, the J end by 8 bases, with 9 bases between. Germline V gives CDR1 SGHNT, CDR2 YYREEE (reference sequence). The CDR3 is made up of 12 amino acids. CDR3 coding DNA: TGTGCCAGCAGCGTGGCAGGAGAAAAACTGTTTTTT. Translated: CASSVAGEKLFF. The full variable domain, with the rest looked up from reference TRBV5-4 and TRBJ1-4, is ETGVTQSPTHLIKTRGQQVTLRCSSQSGHNTVSWYQQALGQGPQFIFQYYREEENGRGNFPPRFSGLQFPNYSSELNVNALELDDSALYLCASSVAGEKLFFGSGTQLSVL.

This chain connects TRBV7-2 to TRBJ2-2; 11 positions agree with TRBD2. J gave up 5 bases and V 5 bases, and 7 bases lay outside the gene matches. Per the germline V gene, CDR1 is SGHTA and CDR2 is FQGNSA. CDR3 length: 16 residues. CDR3 sequence (DNA): TGTGCCAGCAGCCCCCGACTAGCGGGACGGACCGGGGAGCTGTTTTTT. Protein product: CASSPRLAGRTGELFF. Complete variable domain (other parts from reference TRBV7-2 and TRBJ2-2): GAGVSQSPSNKVTEKGKDVELRCDPISGHTALYWYRQSLGQGLEFLIYFQGNSAPDKSGLPSDRFSAERTGGSVSTLTIQRTQQEDSAVYLCASSPRLAGRTGELFFGEGSRLTVL.